This TCR beta chain comes out of a study of regulatory T cells in long-lasting Graves disease. Across the whole study: Persistent Graves' disease meant over 5 years of antithyroid drugs with positive TSH receptor antibodies. Study-wide results and caveats: A greater number of public clonotypes (roughly 2,700) was shared by persistent patients than by new patients (around 960). The TCR repertoire of persistent Graves' patients was less diverse than that of newly diagnosed ones. Small sample size may have lowered accuracy.

This clonotype occurred a few times. Its antigen is unidentified. TCR beta libraries were built with iRepertoire HTBI primers and Arm-PCR of CDR3 regions. TCRdb ran MiXCR on the multiplex PCR reads and lists one entry per CDR3 protein. Of around 430,000 distinct CDR3 sequences in the sample, approximately 23% were seen once. Germline values: CDR1 MNHNS, CDR2 SASEGT. The CDR3 runs 15 residues. Losses at the gene ends were 4 bases for V and 5 bases for J; bases not matched to a gene: 8. Time point in this sample: persistent/refractory GD, antithyroid drugs over 5 years with positive TRAb. PBMC-derived RNA was used for the TCR library.

The TCR sequence derives from a female donor with Graves disease. The sample was peripheral blood mononuclear cells (PBMCs), taken when the disease was refractory, from a patient treated with antithyroid drugs. The chain couples TRBV6-1 to TRBJ2-7; 10 bases are shared with TRBD1. CDR3 sequence: CASSGPGQGTHEQYF. In nucleotides, the CDR3 is TGTGCCAGCAGTGGTCCGGGACAGGGGACCCACGAGCAGTACTTC.